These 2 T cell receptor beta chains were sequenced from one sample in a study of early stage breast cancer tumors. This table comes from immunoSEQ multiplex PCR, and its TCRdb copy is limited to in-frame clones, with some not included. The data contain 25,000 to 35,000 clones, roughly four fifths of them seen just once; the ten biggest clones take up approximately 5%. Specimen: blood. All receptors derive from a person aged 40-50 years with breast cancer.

This CDR3 is CASPGPHQETQYF. The CDR3 nucleotides are TGTGCCAGCCCGGGACCTCACCAAGAGACCCAGTACTTC. The chain joins TRBV6-5 to TRBJ2-5; possibly TRBD1 or TRBD2 for D (5 bases each). CDR1 is MNHEY and CDR2 is SVGAGI in the germline V gene. Trimming stripped 8 bases from V and 0 bases from J, with 10 bases between. This CDR3 is built from 13 residues.

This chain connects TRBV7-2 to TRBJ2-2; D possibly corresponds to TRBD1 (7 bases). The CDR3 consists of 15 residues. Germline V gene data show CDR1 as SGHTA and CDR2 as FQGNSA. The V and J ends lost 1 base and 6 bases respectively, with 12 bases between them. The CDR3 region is CASSLVGRGAGELFF. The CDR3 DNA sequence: TGTGCCAGCAGCTTAGTGGGCAGGGGGGCCGGGGAGCTGTTTTTT. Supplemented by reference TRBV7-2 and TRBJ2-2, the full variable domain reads GAGVSQSPSNKVTEKGKDVELRCDPISGHTALYWYRQSLGQGLEFLIYFQGNSAPDKSGLPSDRFSAERTGGSVSTLTIQRTQQEDSAVYLCASSLVGRGAGELFFGEGSRLTVL.